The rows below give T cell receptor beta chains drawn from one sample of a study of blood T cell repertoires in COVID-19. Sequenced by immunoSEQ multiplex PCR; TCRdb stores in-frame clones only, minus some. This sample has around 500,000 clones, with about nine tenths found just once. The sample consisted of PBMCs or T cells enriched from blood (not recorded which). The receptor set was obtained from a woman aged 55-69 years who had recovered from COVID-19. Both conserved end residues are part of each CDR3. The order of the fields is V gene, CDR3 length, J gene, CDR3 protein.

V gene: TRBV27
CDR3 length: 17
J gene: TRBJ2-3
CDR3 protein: CASSRTGLAGYTDTQYF

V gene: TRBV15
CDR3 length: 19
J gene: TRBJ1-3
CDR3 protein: CATSRDGGEIGSAGNTIYF

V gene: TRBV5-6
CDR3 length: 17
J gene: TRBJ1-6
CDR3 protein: CASSGEGQIGVNSPLHF

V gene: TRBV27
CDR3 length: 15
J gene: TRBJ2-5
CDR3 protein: CASSPGGPGQETQYF

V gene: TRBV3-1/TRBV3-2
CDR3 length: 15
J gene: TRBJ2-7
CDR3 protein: CASSQGRGPTYEQYF

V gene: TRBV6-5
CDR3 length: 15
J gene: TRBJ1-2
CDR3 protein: CASISPRAGNYGYTF

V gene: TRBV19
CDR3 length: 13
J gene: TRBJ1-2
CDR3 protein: CASSVSTDYGYTF

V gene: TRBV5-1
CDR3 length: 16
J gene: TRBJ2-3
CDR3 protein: CASSLATLTSTDTQYF

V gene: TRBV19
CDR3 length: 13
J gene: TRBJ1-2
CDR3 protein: CASSPSGGYGYTF

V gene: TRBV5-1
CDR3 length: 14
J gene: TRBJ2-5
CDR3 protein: CASSPGTSRETQYF

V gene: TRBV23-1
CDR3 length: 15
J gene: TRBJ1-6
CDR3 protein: CASGTGTGCNSPLHF

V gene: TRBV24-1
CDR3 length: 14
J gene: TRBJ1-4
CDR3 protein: CATSGQGTNEKLFF

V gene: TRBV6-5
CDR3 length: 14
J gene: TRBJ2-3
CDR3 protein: CASRLFGGGNTQYF

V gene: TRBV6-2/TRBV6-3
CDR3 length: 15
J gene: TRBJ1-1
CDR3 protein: CASRPPQGRVAEAFF

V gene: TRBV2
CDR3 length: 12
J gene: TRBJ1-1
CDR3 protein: CASSELRTEAFF

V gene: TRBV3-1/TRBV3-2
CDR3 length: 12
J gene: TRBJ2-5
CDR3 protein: CASRTSQETQYF

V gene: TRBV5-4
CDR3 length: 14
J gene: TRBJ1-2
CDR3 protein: CASSSRTENYGYTF

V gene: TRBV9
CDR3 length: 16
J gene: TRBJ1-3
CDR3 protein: CASSAKGAGVGNTIYF

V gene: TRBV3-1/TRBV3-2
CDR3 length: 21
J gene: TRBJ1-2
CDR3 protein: CASSQERLGLQADGTFYGYTF

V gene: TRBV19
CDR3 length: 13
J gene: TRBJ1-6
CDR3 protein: CASRRDRDSPLHF